Listed here is a single T cell receptor beta chain. Its antigen is not known. The entry originates in a study of T cells in Graves' hyperthyroidism and ophthalmopathy. About the study: Before treatment of any kind, peripheral blood was taken at initial diagnosis.

Germline CDR1 SEHNR, CDR2 FQNEAQ (reference sequence). Deletions cut 4 bases from V and 10 bases from J, with 14 bases between. This CDR3 region has 14 residues. Patients having uncontrolled infection, another autoimmune disease, pregnancy or lactation were not included. Study-wide findings and caveats: A model built on 13 V-J features separated ophthalmopathy from stable hyperthyroidism. Most thyroid clonotypes with frequency above 0.001 were detected in blood.

Amplification yielded TCR beta CDR3 regions, with RNA transcripts as the source. In the first-round RT-PCR of the TCR CDR3, the HTBI primer set was used. TCRdb re-derived calls from the multiplex PCR reads in MiXCR, one entry per CDR3 protein. The table has about 700,000 distinct CDR3 sequences, around 15% seen once. V usage is TRBV7-9 and J usage is TRBJ1-6, with D possibly matching TRBD1 (5 bases). This sequence originates from a woman between 18 and 30 years old with Graves' hyperthyroidism. Specimen: blood. Here the CDR3 reads CASSSFRVRSPLHF. As DNA, the CDR3 is TGTGCCAGCAGCTCATTCAGGGTGCGGTCACCCCTCCACTTT.